These 17 T cell receptor beta chains originate from one sample sequenced in a study of CD8+ T cells in alopecia areata. cDNA reverse transcribed from extracted RNA served as the sequencing template. Clones were read by immunoSEQ multiplex PCR, and TCRdb kept only the in-frame ones, dropping some. The sample has approximately 180,000 clones, under 80% seen once. Indicated treatment: oral pan-JAK inhibitor, 5-10 mg twice daily. The sequenced sample was CD4+ T cells sorted from blood, obtained around week 50, from a patient treated with tofacitinib. Source of these receptors: a human donor with alopecia areata.

The chain uses TRBV5-1 and TRBJ2-1; perhaps TRBD1 as D (5 bases). The CDR3 has 15 amino acids. V was trimmed by 4 bases and J by 10 bases, leaving 21 bases between them. CDR1 and CDR2 from the germline V gene are SGHRS and YFSETQ. This chain's CDR3 is CASSRGAGVHEEQFF. The CDR3 nucleotides are TGCGCCAGCAGCCGTGGGGCAGGAGTTCACGAGGAGCAGTTCTTC.

This chain links TRBV15 with TRBJ2-1; D is possibly TRBD1 or TRBD2 (6 bases each). CDR3 length equals 17 residues. Germline V gene sequence: CDR1 LNHNV, CDR2 YYDKDF (reference sequence). Trimming pared 2 bases from V and 7 bases from J, leaving 21 bases between. CDR3 sequence: CATSRPLGGSPQNEQFF. CDR3 DNA sequence: TGTGCCACCAGCAGACCCCTAGGGGGGAGCCCGCAGAATGAGCAGTTCTTC. The full variable domain, in which reference TRBV15 and TRBJ2-1 provide the parts outside the CDR3, is DAMVIQNPRYQVTQFGKPVTLSCSQTLNHNVMYWYQQKSSQAPKLLFHYYDKDFNNEADTPDNFQSRRPNTSFCFLDIRSPGLGDTAMYLCATSRPLGGSPQNEQFFGPGTRLTVL.

V and J are TRBV30 and TRBJ1-5; D is unclear. CDR3 size: 12 residues. V was pared by 5 bases and J by 2 bases, with 7 bases between. Germline CDR1 reads GTSNPN; CDR2 reads SVGIG (reference sequence). CDR3 nucleotides: TGTGCCTGGGGGGTTGGCAATCAGCCCCAGCATTTT. It is translated as CAWGVGNQPQHF.

The rearrangement links TRBV29-1 to TRBJ2-1; 9 bases are a match to TRBD1. The V gene's germline CDR1 is SQVTM and CDR2 ANQGSEA. The CDR3 is 16 amino acids. The ends lost 7 bases at V and 8 bases at J; junction bases unmatched: 18. CDR3 protein: CSERRYETGGWYEQFF. In DNA form, the CDR3 reads TGCAGCGAGCGGCGATATGAAACAGGGGGCTGGTATGAGCAGTTCTTC.

This chain links TRBV14 with TRBJ2-3; 8 positions match TRBD1. Looked up from germline, CDR1 is SGHDN and CDR2 is FVKESK. The length of the CDR3 is 15 residues. Unmatched junction bases numbered 4, after V lost 5 bases and J lost 0 bases. Written as DNA, the CDR3 is TGTGCCAGCAGCGCGACAGGGGCTAGCACAGATACGCAGTATTTT. It translates to CASSATGASTDTQYF.

The table lists this clone with a count of one. One end of the junction is discordant with germline, which a read error may explain. The chain combines TRBV5-1 with TRBJ2-2; tentative D call: TRBD2 (7 bases). There are 18 residues in the CDR3. Germline-derived CDR1 and CDR2 are SGHRS and YFSETQ. For the CDR3, the DNA is TGCGCCATCAGCCGACACGGGGGGACAACTGAAAACACCGGGGAGCTGTTTTTT. It specifies CAISRHGGTTENTGELFF.

The V call is TRBV14, the J call TRBJ2-2; a weak D match, TRBD2 (7 bases). Germline-derived CDR1 and CDR2 are SGHDN and FVKESK. The CDR3 consists of 15 residues. V lost 3 bases and J 4 bases, leaving 12 bases between the germline ends. CDR3 in amino acids: CASSQSGGSTGELFF. The CDR3 DNA reads TGTGCCAGCAGCCAGTCGGGGGGCAGCACCGGGGAGCTGTTTTTT.

V usage is TRBV29-1 and J usage is TRBJ2-3; D tentatively reads TRBD1 or TRBD2 (6 bases each). V lost 3 bases to trimming and J lost 4 bases, with 14 bases between them. This CDR3 is built from 14 residues. Germline CDR1 is SQVTM and CDR2 is ANQGSEA. CDR3 bases: TGCAGCGTTGAGACAGGTGGGGGGCCAGATACGCAGTATTTT. This encodes CSVETGGGPDTQYF.

This clone was recorded once. The chain combines TRBV7-9 with TRBJ2-6; D is perhaps TRBD2 (5 bases). The germline V gene has CDR1 SEHNR and CDR2 FQNEAQ (reference sequence). CDR3 length equals 19 residues. The V end was cut by 5 bases, the J end by 0 bases, with 20 bases between. The CDR3 DNA is TGTGCCAGCAGCACCCAGGCTGGAGGCCCGGCCTCTGGGGCCAACGTCCTGACTTTC. This codes for CASSTQAGGPASGANVLTF.

This sequence joins TRBV30 and TRBJ1-2; tentative D call: TRBD1 (5 bases). With 8 bases removed from V and 3 bases from J, the gap between germline ends came to 19 bases. The CDR3 spans 14 residues. Germline lookup yields CDR1 GTSNPN and CDR2 SVGIG (reference sequence). CDR3 residues: CARTQGRGYYGYTF. As DNA, the CDR3 is TGTGCCAGGACCCAGGGAAGGGGTTACTATGGCTACACCTTC.

The CDR3 here is CASIKTSGGNEQFF. In nucleotides, the CDR3 is TGTGCCAGCATTAAAACTAGCGGGGGGAATGAGCAGTTCTTC. The chain employs TRBV27 and TRBJ2-1; TRBD2 matches 12 bases. Per the germline V gene, CDR1 is MNHEY and CDR2 is SMNVEV (reference sequence). Germline trimming cut 7 bases from V and 7 bases from J; bases unmatched to any gene: 5. The CDR3 is made up of 14 amino acids.

V and J are TRBV19 and TRBJ2-3; 7 nucleotides agree with TRBD1. This CDR3 region has 14 residues. Germline V gene sequence: CDR1 LNHDA, CDR2 SQIVND (reference sequence). The trim removed 5 bases at V and 2 bases at J, leaving 4 bases unmatched. CDR3: CASSRDRNTDTQYF. CDR3 DNA: TGTGCCAGTAGTCGGGACAGAAACACAGATACGCAGTATTTT.

The chain has TRBV6-1 and TRBJ2-7, with a possible D match to TRBD1 (6 bases). Trimming shortened V by 3 bases and J by 3 bases, and 6 bases separated the two germline ends. The CDR3 consists of 12 residues. Germline V lookup: CDR1 MNHNS, CDR2 SASEGT. CDR3 residues: CASSDRGYEQYF. For the CDR3, the DNA is TGTGCCAGCAGTGACAGGGGCTACGAGCAGTACTTC.

The chain combines TRBV4-1 with TRBJ2-6; no clear D gene. Germline assignment: CDR1 MGHRA and CDR2 YSYEKL. The CDR3 is made up of 17 amino acids. Trimming shortened V by 0 bases and J by 3 bases, and 12 bases separated the two germline ends. The CDR3 sequence: CASSQDYPVGGANVLTF. Here the CDR3 DNA reads TGCGCCAGCAGCCAAGATTACCCAGTCGGTGGGGCCAACGTCCTGACTTTC.

The count of this clone is one. V usage is TRBV29-1 and J usage is TRBJ1-1; D is ambiguous. Looked up from germline, CDR1 is SQVTM and CDR2 is ANQGSEA. The CDR3 runs to 14 residues. Trimming took 7 bases from V and 7 from J, leaving 22 bases between them. CDR3 region: CSAALRTQGGEAFF. The CDR3 DNA follows: TGCAGCGCTGCTCTGAGGACTCAAGGAGGTGAAGCTTTCTTT. Variable domain in full (rest from reference TRBV29-1 and TRBJ1-1): SAVISQKPSRDICQRGTSLTIQCQVDSQVTMMFWYRQQPGQSLTLIATANQGSEATYESGFVIDKFPISRPNLTFSTLTVSNMSPEDSSIYLCSAALRTQGGEAFFGQGTRLTVV.

This chain links TRBV30 with TRBJ2-5; 12 nucleotides agree with TRBD2. CDR1 and CDR2 (germline): GTSNPN, SVGIG (reference sequence). V trimming: 3 bases; J trimming: 1 base; junction bases outside the gene matches: 3. The CDR3 is 15 residues long. This chain's CDR3 is CAWRASGGAQETQYF. CDR3 coding DNA: TGTGCCTGGAGGGCTAGCGGGGGGGCCCAAGAGACCCAGTACTTC.

CDR3 region: CATRSGVNQPQHF. The CDR3 DNA sequence: TGTGCCACCCGATCGGGGGTTAATCAGCCCCAGCATTTT. The rearrangement links TRBV10-3 to TRBJ1-5, with D possibly being TRBD1 (5 bases). This CDR3 region has 13 residues. Per germline, CDR1 ENHRY and CDR2 SYGVKD. V was cut by 10 bases and J by 4 bases, with 14 bases left in between.